The entry below gives a single T cell receptor beta chain sequence along with its context. The sample's treatment: around 19 received Ad26.COV2.S at low or high dose, single or two shots; a few received placebo; per-sample allocation not given. At day 63 after the first vaccine or placebo injection, samples were drawn. Aged 18-55 years, donor was enrolled in Boston in the early 2020s. Sequencing was performed with immunoSEQ multiplex PCR; in TCRdb, only in-frame clones are kept and a portion is missing. The sample lists approximately 460,000 clones; approximately 90% were seen once. These data originate in a study of Ad26.COV2.S vaccination and SARS-CoV-2 variants. The overall study: Into the muscle, Ad26.COV2.S was dosed once or twice, 56 days apart.

Germline-derived CDR1 and CDR2 are PRHDT and FYEKMQ (reference sequence). The CDR3 has 13 residues. Deletions cut 5 bases from V and 5 bases from J, with 12 bases between. The starting material was peripheral blood, obtained in a trial of Ad26.COV2.S vaccine versus placebo. The chain recombines TRBV13 with TRBJ1-1; possibly TRBD1 for D (6 bases). The clonotype originates from a person aged 18-65 years who received the Ad26.COV2.S COVID-19 vaccine or a placebo. CDR3 residues: CASSRRGGTEAFF. The CDR3, as DNA: TGTGCCAGCAGCCGGAGGGGGGGGACTGAAGCTTTCTTT. Full variable domain (outside the CDR3, taken from reference TRBV13 and TRBJ1-1): AAGVIQSPRHLIKEKRETATLKCYPIPRHDTVYWYQQGPGQDPQFLISFYEKMQSDKGSIPDRFSAQQFSDYHSELNMSSLELGDSALYFCASSRRGGTEAFFGQGTRLTVV.